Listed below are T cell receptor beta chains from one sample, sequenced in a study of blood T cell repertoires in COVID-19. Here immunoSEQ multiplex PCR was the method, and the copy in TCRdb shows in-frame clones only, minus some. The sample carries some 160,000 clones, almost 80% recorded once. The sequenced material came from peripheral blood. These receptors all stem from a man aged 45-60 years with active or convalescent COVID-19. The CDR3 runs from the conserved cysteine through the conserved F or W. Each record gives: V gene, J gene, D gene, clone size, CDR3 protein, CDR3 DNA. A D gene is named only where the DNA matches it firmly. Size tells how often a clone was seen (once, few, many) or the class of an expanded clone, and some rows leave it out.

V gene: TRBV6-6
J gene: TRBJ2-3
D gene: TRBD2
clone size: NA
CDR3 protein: CASSYGTSGTPDTQYF
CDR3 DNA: TGTGCCAGCAGTTACGGGACTAGCGGGACCCCAGATACGCAGTATTTT

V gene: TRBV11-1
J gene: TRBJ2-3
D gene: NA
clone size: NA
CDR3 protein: CASSLIATSTDTQYF
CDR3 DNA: TGTGCCAGCAGCTTGATAGCGACTAGCACAGATACGCAGTATTTT

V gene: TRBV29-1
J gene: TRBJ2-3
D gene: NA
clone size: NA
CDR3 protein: CSVTDSGTDTQYF
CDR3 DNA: TGCAGCGTCACGGACTCCGGCACAGATACGCAGTATTTT

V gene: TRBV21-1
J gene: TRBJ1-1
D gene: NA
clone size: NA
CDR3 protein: CASSKFRLGQGPAFF
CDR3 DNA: TGTGCCAGCAGCAAATTCAGATTGGGACAGGGACCCGCTTTCTTT

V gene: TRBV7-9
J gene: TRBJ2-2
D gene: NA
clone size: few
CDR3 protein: CASTQGPSRGNTGELFF
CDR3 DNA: TGTGCCAGCACGCAGGGTCCTTCCAGGGGAAACACCGGGGAGCTGTTTTTT

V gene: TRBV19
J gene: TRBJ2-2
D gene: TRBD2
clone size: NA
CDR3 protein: CASLAGYTGELFF
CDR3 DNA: TGTGCCAGTCTAGCGGGGTACACCGGGGAGCTGTTTTTT

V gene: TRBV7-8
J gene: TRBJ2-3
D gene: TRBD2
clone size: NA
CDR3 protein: CARGGGSTDTQYF
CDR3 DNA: TGTGCCCGGGGGGGCGGGAGCACAGATACGCAGTATTTT

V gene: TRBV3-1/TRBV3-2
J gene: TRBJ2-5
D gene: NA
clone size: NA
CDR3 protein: CASSRERQETQYF
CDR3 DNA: TGTGCCAGCAGCCGGGAGCGACAAGAGACCCAGTACTTC

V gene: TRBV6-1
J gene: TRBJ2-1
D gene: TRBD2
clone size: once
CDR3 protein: CASSDRGEAGVDNEQFF
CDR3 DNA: TGTGCCAGCAGTGATCGGGGAGAAGCGGGAGTGGACAATGAGCAGTTCTTC

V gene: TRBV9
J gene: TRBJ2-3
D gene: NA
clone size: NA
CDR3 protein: CASSVVRGRTDTQYF
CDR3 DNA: TGTGCCAGCAGCGTAGTCAGGGGGAGGACAGATACGCAGTATTTT

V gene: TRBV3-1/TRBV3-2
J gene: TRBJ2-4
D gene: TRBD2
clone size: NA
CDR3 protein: CASSQASSGSISRNIQYF
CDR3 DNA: TGTGCCAGCAGCCAAGCCTCTAGCGGGAGCATAAGTAGAAACATTCAGTACTTC

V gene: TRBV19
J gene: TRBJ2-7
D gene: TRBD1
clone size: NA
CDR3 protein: CASSIGQGRRSYEQYF
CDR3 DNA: TGTGCCAGTAGTATAGGACAGGGTCGGCGCTCCTACGAGCAGTACTTC

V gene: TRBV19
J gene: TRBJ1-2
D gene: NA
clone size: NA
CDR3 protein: CASSIETRREVNGYTF
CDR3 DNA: TGTGCCAGTAGTATTGAGACCCGCAGGGAGGTTAATGGCTACACCTTC

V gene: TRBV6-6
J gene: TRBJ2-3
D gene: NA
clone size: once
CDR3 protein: CASSAGLTSTDTQYF
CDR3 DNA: TGTGCCAGCAGTGCGGGACTGACTAGCACAGATACGCAGTATTTT

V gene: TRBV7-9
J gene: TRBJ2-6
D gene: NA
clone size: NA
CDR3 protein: CASSFDLGFGANVLTF
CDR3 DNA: TGTGCCAGCAGCTTCGATCTGGGCTTTGGGGCCAACGTCCTGACTTTC

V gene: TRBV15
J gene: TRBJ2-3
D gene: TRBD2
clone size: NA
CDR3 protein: CATSRGVGAGGPIHTQYF
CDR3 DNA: TGTGCCACCAGCAGAGGCGTCGGAGCGGGAGGGCCGATACATACGCAGTATTTT

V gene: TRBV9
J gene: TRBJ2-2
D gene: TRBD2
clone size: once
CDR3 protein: CASCPLQGGPPGELFF
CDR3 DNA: TGTGCCAGCTGCCCGTTGCAGGGAGGGCCCCCCGGGGAGCTGTTTTTT

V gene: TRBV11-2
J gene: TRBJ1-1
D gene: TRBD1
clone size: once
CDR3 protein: CAIGGGENTEAFF
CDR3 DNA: TGTGCAATAGGGGGCGGGGAGAACACTGAAGCTTTCTTT

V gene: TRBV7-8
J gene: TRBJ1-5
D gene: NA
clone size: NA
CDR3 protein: CASSSTRRNQPQHF
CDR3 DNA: TGTGCCAGCAGCTCCACTAGGCGCAATCAGCCCCAGCATTTT

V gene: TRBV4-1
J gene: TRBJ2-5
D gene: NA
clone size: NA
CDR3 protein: CASSQDSGGKGLETQYF
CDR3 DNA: TGCGCCAGCAGCCAAGATTCGGGCGGGAAAGGGCTAGAGACCCAGTACTTC

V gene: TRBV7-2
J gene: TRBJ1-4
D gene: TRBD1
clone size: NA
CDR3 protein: CASSLEGAIEKLFF
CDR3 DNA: TGTGCCAGCAGCTTAGAGGGGGCGATCGAAAAACTGTTTTTT

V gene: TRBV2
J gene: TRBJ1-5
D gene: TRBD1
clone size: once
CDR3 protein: CASRNRQGVNQPQHF
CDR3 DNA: TGTGCCAGCCGAAATAGGCAGGGGGTTAATCAGCCCCAGCATTTT

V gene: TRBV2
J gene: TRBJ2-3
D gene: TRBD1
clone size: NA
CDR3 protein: CALTGAGGDTQYF
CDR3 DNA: TGTGCGCTAACAGGGGCTGGCGGAGATACGCAGTATTTT

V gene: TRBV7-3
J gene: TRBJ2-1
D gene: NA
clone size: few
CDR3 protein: CASSSVEGGNEQFF
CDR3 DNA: TGTGCCAGCAGCTCCGTGGAGGGTGGGAATGAGCAGTTCTTC

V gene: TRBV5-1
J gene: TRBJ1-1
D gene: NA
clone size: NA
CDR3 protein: CASSLAQGSTEAFF
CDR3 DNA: TGCGCCAGCAGCTTGGCTCAGGGATCGACTGAAGCTTTCTTT

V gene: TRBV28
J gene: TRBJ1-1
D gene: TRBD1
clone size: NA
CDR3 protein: CASSRQGRWTEAFF
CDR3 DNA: TGTGCCAGCAGTCGACAGGGGCGCTGGACTGAAGCTTTCTTT

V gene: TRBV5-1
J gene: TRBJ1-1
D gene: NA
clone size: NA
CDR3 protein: CASSWSWGAAEAFF
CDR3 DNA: TGCGCCAGCAGCTGGAGTTGGGGCGCGGCTGAAGCTTTCTTT

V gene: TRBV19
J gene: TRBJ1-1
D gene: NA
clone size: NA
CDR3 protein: CASRPDRLRTEAFF
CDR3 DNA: TGTGCCAGTAGACCCGACAGACTCCGCACTGAAGCTTTCTTT

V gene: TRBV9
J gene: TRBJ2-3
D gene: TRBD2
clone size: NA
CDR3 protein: CASSTYEGLADTDTQYF
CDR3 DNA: TGTGCCAGCAGCACTTATGAGGGACTAGCGGACACAGATACGCAGTATTTT

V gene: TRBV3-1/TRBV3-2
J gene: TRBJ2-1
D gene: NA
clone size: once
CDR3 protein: CASSPNANEQFF
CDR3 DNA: TGTGCCAGCAGCCCCAACGCGAATGAGCAGTTCTTC

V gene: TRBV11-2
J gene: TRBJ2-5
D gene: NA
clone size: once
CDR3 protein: CASSLSLQGRETQYF
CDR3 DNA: TGTGCCAGCAGCCTCAGCCTACAGGGACGAGAGACCCAGTACTTC